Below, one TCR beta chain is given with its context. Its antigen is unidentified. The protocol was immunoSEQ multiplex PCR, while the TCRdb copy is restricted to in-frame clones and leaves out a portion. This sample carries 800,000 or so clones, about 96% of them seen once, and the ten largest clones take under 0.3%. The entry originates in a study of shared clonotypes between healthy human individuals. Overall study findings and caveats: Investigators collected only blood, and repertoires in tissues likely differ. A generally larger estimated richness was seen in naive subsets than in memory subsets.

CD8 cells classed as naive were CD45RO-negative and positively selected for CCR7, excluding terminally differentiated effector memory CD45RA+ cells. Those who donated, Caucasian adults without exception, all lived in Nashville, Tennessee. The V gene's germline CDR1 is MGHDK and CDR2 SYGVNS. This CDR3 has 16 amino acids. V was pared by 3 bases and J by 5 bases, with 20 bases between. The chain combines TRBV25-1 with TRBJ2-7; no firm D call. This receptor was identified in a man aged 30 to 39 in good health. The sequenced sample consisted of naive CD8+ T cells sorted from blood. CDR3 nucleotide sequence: TGTGCCAGCAGTGACACCCCCCAGGAGCCCGCGGACGAGCAGTACTTC. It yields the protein CASSDTPQEPADEQYF.